Below, 25 T cell receptor beta chains from the same sample are listed, as sequenced in a study of T cell responses to AZD1222 COVID-19 vaccine. Libraries were prepared by immunoSEQ multiplex PCR; TCRdb keeps only in-frame clonotypes and omits some of them. The profile shows just over 60,000 clones, around three quarters of them singletons. The sequenced sample was peripheral blood, obtained on day 0 of AZD1222 vaccination. Receptors originate from an adult in good health.

The rearrangement links TRBV5-6 to TRBJ2-5, with 11 bases aligning to TRBD2. J was trimmed by 1 base and V by 1 base; bases with no gene match: 0. The germline gives CDR1 SGHDT, CDR2 YYEEEE. This CDR3 is 15 amino acids long. This CDR3 is CASSLTSGGQETQYF. CDR3 sequence (DNA): TGTGCCAGCAGCTTGACTAGCGGGGGCCAAGAGACCCAGTACTTC.

V gene TRBV9 combines with J gene TRBJ1-2; unclear D gene. V shed 3 bases and J shed 8 bases, with 14 bases lying between them. Germline CDR1 SGDLS, CDR2 YYNGEE. CDR3 length equals 13 residues. CDR3 coding DNA: TGTGCCAGCAGCGCTATGTACAGTCAGGGCTACACCTTC. Protein: CASSAMYSQGYTF.

CDR3 DNA sequence: TGTGCCAGCAGCGCACTCGGCTACGAGCAGTACTTC. This gives the protein CASSALGYEQYF. The chain carries TRBV7-8 and TRBJ2-7; D call uncertain. Trimming left V 5 bases short and J 3 bases short, with 8 bases between. CDR1 SGHVS and CDR2 FQNEAQ come from the germline V gene. The CDR3 consists of 12 residues.

The sample holds a few counts of this clone. The gene calls are TRBV15 and TRBJ2-3; tentative D call: TRBD1 (6 bases). This CDR3 has 17 residues. The germline V and J ends were trimmed by 5 bases and 0 bases, with 18 bases remaining between them. Germline V gene lookup returns CDR1 LNHNV and CDR2 YYDKDF (reference sequence). The CDR3 nucleotides read TGTGCCACCAGCCCTATTGAAGGGGGTTCTAGCACAGATACGCAGTATTTT. Residues: CATSPIEGGSSTDTQYF.

The V gene is TRBV5-1, the J gene TRBJ1-1; D perhaps matches TRBD1 (6 bases). Germline V gene lookup returns CDR1 SGHRS and CDR2 YFSETQ. The length of the CDR3 is 13 residues. V gave up 3 bases and J gave up 10 bases, with 16 bases separating them. The CDR3 DNA is TGCGCCAGCAGCTCCAGGGGAGAGGGGAGAGCTTTCTTT. Translation gives CASSSRGEGRAFF.

This clone was seen a few times. The J gene is TRBJ1-1, the V gene TRBV20-1, with a tentative D call TRBD1 (5 bases). From germline, CDR1 is DFQATT and CDR2 SNEGSKA (reference sequence). Trimming took off 6 bases at V and 6 bases at J, with 11 bases between the two ends. The CDR3 totals 11 residues. The CDR3 sequence is CSAPGVAEAFF. The DNA of the CDR3 is TGCAGTGCCCCGGGGGTAGCTGAAGCTTTCTTT.

V is TRBV5-6 and J is TRBJ1-2; possible D gene TRBD1, 5 bases. Deletions cut 3 bases from V and 7 bases from J, with 13 bases between. The CDR3 is 13 amino acids. Germline V lookup: CDR1 SGHDT, CDR2 YYEEEE. CDR3 sequence: CASSSQGDGGYTF. The CDR3 coding sequence is TGTGCCAGCAGCTCGCAGGGTGACGGTGGCTACACCTTC.

This rearrangement joins TRBV29-1 to TRBJ2-7, with TRBD1 matching over 7 bases. J was trimmed by 1 base and V by 8 bases; bases with no gene match: 11. CDR1 SQVTM and CDR2 ANQGSEA come from the germline V gene. The CDR3 sequence is 14 residues long. For the CDR3, the DNA is TGCAGCTTTAGACCGGGACAGAGATCCTACGAGCAGTACTTC. This sequence encodes CSFRPGQRSYEQYF.

This chain uses TRBV18 with TRBJ2-2; D ambiguous. The CDR3 spans 16 residues. CDR1 KGHSH and CDR2 LQKENI come from the germline V gene. Trimming removed 1 base from V and 1 base from J, with 10 bases in between. The CDR3 is CASSPQPTGNTGELFF. The CDR3 coding sequence is TGTGCCAGCTCACCACAACCAACGGGGAACACCGGGGAGCTGTTTTTT. Full variable domain (remainder filled in from reference TRBV18 and TRBJ2-2): NAGVMQNPRHLVRRRGQEARLRCSPMKGHSHVYWYRQLPEEGLKFMVYLQKENIIDESGMPKERFSAEFPKEGPSILRIQQVVRGDSAAYFCASSPQPTGNTGELFFGEGSRLTVL.

V gene TRBV12-3 or TRBV12-4 combines with J gene TRBJ1-1, with no clear D. The CDR3 runs to 12 residues. Trimming shortened V by 6 bases and J by 2 bases, and 7 bases separated the two germline ends. In DNA form, the CDR3 reads TGTGCCAGCAGCCTCCCCAACACTGAAGCTTTCTTT. As protein: CASSLPNTEAFF.

J is TRBJ1-4 and V is TRBV13; D is undetermined. The CDR3 has 14 residues. Per the germline V gene, CDR1 is PRHDT and CDR2 is FYEKMQ (reference sequence). The V end lost 0 bases, the J end lost 3 bases, and 5 bases lay between the germline ends. Here the CDR3 reads CASSLGEPNEKLFF. As DNA, the CDR3 is TGTGCCAGCAGCTTAGGGGAGCCTAATGAAAAACTGTTTTTT.

The chain links TRBV14 to TRBJ2-2; the D gene is possibly TRBD1 (5 bases). The length of the CDR3 is 16 residues. Trimming left V 2 bases short and J 0 bases short, with 10 bases between. CDR1 and CDR2 from the germline V gene are SGHDN and FVKESK. In DNA form, the CDR3 reads TGTGCCAGCAGCCAAATAGGACAATCGAACACCGGGGAGCTGTTTTTT. This translates into CASSQIGQSNTGELFF.

V gene TRBV11-2 combines with J gene TRBJ2-2, with TRBD1 as a possible D gene (6 bases). Germline V CDR1 and CDR2: SGHAT, FQNNGV. This CDR3 is 15 amino acids long. V was cut by 5 bases and J by 2 bases, with 12 bases left in between. This chain's CDR3 is CASSARDTNTGELFF. For the CDR3, the DNA is TGTGCCAGCAGCGCCCGGGACACTAACACCGGGGAGCTGTTTTTT.

This clone was detected a few times. The J gene is TRBJ2-5, the V gene TRBV6-5; 7 bases align to TRBD2. The germline CDR1 and CDR2 sequences are MNHEY and SVGAGI. J lost 5 bases, V lost 0 bases, and 3 bases had no gene match. This CDR3 has 14 residues. The CDR3 spells CASSYSGGKETQYF. CDR3 coding DNA: TGTGCCAGCAGTTACTCCGGGGGGAAGGAGACCCAGTACTTC.

The chain links TRBV29-1 to TRBJ2-1; D may match TRBD1 or TRBD2 (5 bases each). Trimming removed 3 bases from V and 9 bases from J, with 12 bases in between. CDR3 length: 12 residues. Germline-derived CDR1 and CDR2 are SQVTM and ANQGSEA. The CDR3: CSVDRGEGEQFF. CDR3 DNA sequence: TGCAGCGTTGATAGGGGAGAGGGTGAGCAGTTCTTC.

This chain joins TRBV10-3 and TRBJ1-4; 9 bases align to TRBD1. The germline CDR1 and CDR2 sequences are ENHRY and SYGVKD. Trimming removed 2 bases from V and 5 bases from J; junction bases left unmatched: 6. This CDR3 has 16 amino acids. DNA of the CDR3: TGTGCCATCAGTGAGGCGGACAGGGGCTCAAATGAAAAACTGTTTTTT. Amino acid sequence: CAISEADRGSNEKLFF.

The chain recombines TRBV25-1 with TRBJ1-5, with a possible D match to TRBD1 (5 bases). The V end lost 2 bases, the J end lost 3 bases, and 14 bases lay between the germline ends. This CDR3 is 16 amino acids long. The germline V gene has CDR1 MGHDK and CDR2 SYGVNS. CDR3 in amino acids: CASSEEGLENNQPQHF. Written as DNA, the CDR3 is TGTGCCAGCAGTGAAGAGGGACTTGAAAACAATCAGCCCCAGCATTTT.

This clone was seen only a few times. This chain connects TRBV27 to TRBJ2-2; D is undetermined. Germline V gene lookup returns CDR1 MNHEY and CDR2 SMNVEV (reference sequence). The germline V and J ends were trimmed by 6 bases and 1 base, with 15 bases remaining between them. The CDR3 length is 16 residues. The CDR3 region has the DNA TGTGCCAGCAGGGGCGACTCCTCGCTGAACACCGGGGAGCTGTTTTTT. It yields the protein CASRGDSSLNTGELFF.

The CDR3 nucleotides read TGCGCCAGCAGCCGGACGGAATACACTGAAGCTTTCTTT. Translating it yields CASSRTEYTEAFF. V is TRBV4-3 and J is TRBJ1-1; no definite D call. Germline lookup yields CDR1 LGHNA and CDR2 YSLEER. V was pared by 4 bases and J by 3 bases, with 9 bases between. The CDR3 spans 13 residues.

The chain carries TRBV10-3 and TRBJ2-1; the match to TRBD1 covers 11 bases. This CDR3 is built from 17 residues. The V and J ends lost 6 bases and 7 bases, in that order; junction bases with no gene match: 14. Germline CDR1 and CDR2: ENHRY and SYGVKD. CDR3 loop: CAISVAERDRGMNEQFF. The CDR3 DNA reads TGTGCCATCAGCGTAGCCGAAAGGGACAGGGGGATGAATGAGCAGTTCTTC.

This clone was recorded once. The chain couples TRBV7-9 to TRBJ2-6, with 7 bases matching TRBD1. V shed 5 bases, J shed 1 base, and the junction held 5 bases outside the gene matches. Per the germline V gene, CDR1 is SEHNR and CDR2 is FQNEAQ (reference sequence). This CDR3 contains 16 residues. Here the CDR3 DNA reads TGTGCCAGCAGCCCAGCCAGGGGGTCTGGGGCCAACGTCCTGACTTTC. It codes for CASSPARGSGANVLTF.

Of note for this clone: Other DNA sequences of this sample code for an identical CDR3. V and J are TRBV30 and TRBJ1-1, with D possibly matching TRBD1 (5 bases). Trimming removed 3 bases from V and 6 bases from J, with 8 bases in between. Germline loops: CDR1 GTSNPN, CDR2 SVGIG (reference sequence). This CDR3 spans 11 amino acids. As DNA, the CDR3 is TGTGCCTGGAGCCGGGGCGCTGAAGCTTTCTTT. Translation gives CAWSRGAEAFF.

CDR3 amino acids: CASSSEGTGGTGNTIYF. The CDR3 DNA reads TGCGCCAGCAGCTCTGAAGGGACAGGGGGAACTGGAAACACCATATATTTT. V is TRBV5-1 and J is TRBJ1-3; 11 positions match TRBD1. The CDR3 extends over 17 amino acids. V lost 3 bases to trimming and J lost 2 bases; unmatched junction nucleotides: 7. CDR1 and CDR2 (germline): SGHRS, YFSETQ.

The CDR3 DNA is TGCGCCAGCGTCCCGGGGGGGGGCACAGATACGCAGTATTTT. Amino acids: CASVPGGGTDTQYF. The gene calls are TRBV5-1 and TRBJ2-3, with 8 positions matching TRBD2. Per germline, CDR1 SGHRS and CDR2 YFSETQ. CDR3 length: 14 amino acids. Trimming took 7 bases from V and 1 from J; bases not matched to a gene: 5.

The CDR3 DNA reads TGTGCCAGCAGCTTAGATCAGGGAAATTCACCCCTCCACTTT. Amino acid sequence: CASSLDQGNSPLHF. The chain has TRBV7-9 and TRBJ1-6, with D perhaps TRBD1 (5 bases). V shed 1 base and J shed 7 bases, with 8 bases lying between them. CDR1 SEHNR and CDR2 FQNEAQ come from the germline V gene (reference sequence). The CDR3 length is 14 residues.